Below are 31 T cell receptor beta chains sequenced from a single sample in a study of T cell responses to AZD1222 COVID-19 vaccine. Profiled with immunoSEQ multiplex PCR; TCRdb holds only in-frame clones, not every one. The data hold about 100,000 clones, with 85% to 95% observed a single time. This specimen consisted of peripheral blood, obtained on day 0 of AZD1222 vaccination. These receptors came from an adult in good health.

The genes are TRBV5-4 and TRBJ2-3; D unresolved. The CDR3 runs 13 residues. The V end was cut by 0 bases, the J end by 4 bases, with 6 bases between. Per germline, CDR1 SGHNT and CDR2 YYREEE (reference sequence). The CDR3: CASSLERSDTQYF. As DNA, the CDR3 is TGTGCCAGCAGCTTGGAACGGTCAGATACGCAGTATTTT.

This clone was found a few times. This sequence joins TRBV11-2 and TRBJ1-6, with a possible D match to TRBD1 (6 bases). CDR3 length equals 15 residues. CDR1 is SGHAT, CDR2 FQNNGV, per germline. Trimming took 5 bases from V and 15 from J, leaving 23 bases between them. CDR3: CASSREDRMGRGLHF. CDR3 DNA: TGTGCCAGCAGCCGAGAGGACAGAATGGGGCGAGGCCTCCACTTT. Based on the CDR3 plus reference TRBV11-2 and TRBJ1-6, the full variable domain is EAGVAQSPRYKIIEKRQSVAFWCNPISGHATLYWYQQILGQGPKLLIQFQNNGVVDDSQLPKDRFSAERLKGVDSTLKIQPAKLEDSAVYLCASSREDRMGRGLHFGNGTRLTVT.

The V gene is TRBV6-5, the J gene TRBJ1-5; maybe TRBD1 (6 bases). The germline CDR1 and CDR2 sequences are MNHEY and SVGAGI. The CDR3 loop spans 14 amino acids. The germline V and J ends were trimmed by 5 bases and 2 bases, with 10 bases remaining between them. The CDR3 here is CASSRGQRNQPQHF. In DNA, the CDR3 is TGTGCCAGCAGTCGAGGACAGCGCAATCAGCCCCAGCATTTT.

CDR3 protein: CASSLEREPFGNEQFF. CDR3 sequence (DNA): TGTGCCAGCAGCTTAGAGCGGGAGCCCTTCGGCAATGAGCAGTTCTTC. J is TRBJ2-1 and V is TRBV7-2, with 8 bases identical to TRBD2. V trimming: 1 base; J trimming: 6 bases; junction bases outside the gene matches: 8. The CDR3 contains 16 residues. Germline-derived CDR1 and CDR2 are SGHTA and FQGNSA. Filled out from reference TRBV7-2 and TRBJ2-1, the complete variable domain reads GAGVSQSPSNKVTEKGKDVELRCDPISGHTALYWYRQSLGQGLEFLIYFQGNSAPDKSGLPSDRFSAERTGGSVSTLTIQRTQQEDSAVYLCASSLEREPFGNEQFFGPGTRLTVL.

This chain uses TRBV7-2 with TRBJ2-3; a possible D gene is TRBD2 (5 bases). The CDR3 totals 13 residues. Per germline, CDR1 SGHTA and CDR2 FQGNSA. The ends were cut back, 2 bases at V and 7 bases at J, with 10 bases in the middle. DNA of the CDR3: TGTGCCAGCAGCTTATCGCCGGGGAATACGCAGTATTTT. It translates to CASSLSPGNTQYF.

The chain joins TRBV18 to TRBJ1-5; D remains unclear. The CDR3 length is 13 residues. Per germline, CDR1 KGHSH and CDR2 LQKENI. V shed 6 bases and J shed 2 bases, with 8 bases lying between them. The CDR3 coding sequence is TGTGCCAGCTCGGAAGAAGGCAATCAGCCCCAGCATTTT. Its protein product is CASSEEGNQPQHF.

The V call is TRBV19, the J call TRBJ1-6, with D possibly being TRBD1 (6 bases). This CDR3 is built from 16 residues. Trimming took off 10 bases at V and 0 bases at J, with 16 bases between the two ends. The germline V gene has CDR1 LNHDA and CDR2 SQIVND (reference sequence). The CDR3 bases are TGTGCCATACGACAGGTATCCCGCTCCTATAATTCACCCCTCCACTTT. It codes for CAIRQVSRSYNSPLHF.

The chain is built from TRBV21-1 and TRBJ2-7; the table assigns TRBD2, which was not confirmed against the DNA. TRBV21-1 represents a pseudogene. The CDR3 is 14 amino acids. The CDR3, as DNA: TGTGCCGCCCCGGTTAGCGGGAGAACCTACGAGCAGTACTTC. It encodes CAAPVSGRTYEQYF.

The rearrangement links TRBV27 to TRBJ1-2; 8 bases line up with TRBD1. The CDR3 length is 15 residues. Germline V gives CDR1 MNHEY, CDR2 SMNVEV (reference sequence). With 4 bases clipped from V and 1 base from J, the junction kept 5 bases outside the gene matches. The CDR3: CASSSRTGNNYGYTF. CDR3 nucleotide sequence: TGTGCCAGCAGTTCTCGGACAGGGAATAACTATGGCTACACCTTC.

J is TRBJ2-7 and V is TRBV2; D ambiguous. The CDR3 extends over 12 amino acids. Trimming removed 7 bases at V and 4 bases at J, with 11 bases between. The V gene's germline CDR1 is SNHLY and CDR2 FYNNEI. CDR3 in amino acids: CASTPGSYEQYF. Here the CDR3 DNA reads TGTGCCAGCACCCCTGGCAGTTACGAGCAGTACTTC.

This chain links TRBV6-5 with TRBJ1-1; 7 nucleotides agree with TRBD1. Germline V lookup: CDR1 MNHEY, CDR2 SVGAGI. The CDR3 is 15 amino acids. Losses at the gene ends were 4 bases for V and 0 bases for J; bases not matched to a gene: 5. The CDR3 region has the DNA TGTGCCAGCAGTTTACCGGGACAGATGAACACTGAAGCTTTCTTT. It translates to CASSLPGQMNTEAFF.

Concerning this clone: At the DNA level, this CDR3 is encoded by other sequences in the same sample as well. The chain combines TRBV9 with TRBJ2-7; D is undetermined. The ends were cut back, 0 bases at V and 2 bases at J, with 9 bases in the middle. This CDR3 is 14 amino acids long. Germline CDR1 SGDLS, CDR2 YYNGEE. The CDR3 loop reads CASSVVPGTYEQYF. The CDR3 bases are TGTGCCAGCAGCGTAGTCCCAGGAACCTACGAGCAGTACTTC.

DNA for the CDR3: TGTGCCAGCTCACCCCGGACAGGTTCCTACGAGCAGTACTTC. Protein: CASSPRTGSYEQYF. The V gene is TRBV18, the J gene TRBJ2-7; 7 positions match TRBD1. The J segment lost 1 base and the V segment lost 3 bases, leaving 3 bases of the junction unmatched. Looked up from germline, CDR1 is KGHSH and CDR2 is LQKENI. CDR3 length equals 14 residues. The full variable domain, its missing parts supplied by reference TRBV18 and TRBJ2-7, is NAGVMQNPRHLVRRRGQEARLRCSPMKGHSHVYWYRQLPEEGLKFMVYLQKENIIDESGMPKERFSAEFPKEGPSILRIQQVVRGDSAAYFCASSPRTGSYEQYFGPGTRLTVT.

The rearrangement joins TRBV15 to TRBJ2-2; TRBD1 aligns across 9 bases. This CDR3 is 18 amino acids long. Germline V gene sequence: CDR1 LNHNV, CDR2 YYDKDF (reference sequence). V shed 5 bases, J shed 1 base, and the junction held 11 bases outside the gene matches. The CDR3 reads CATSGFGQGRKNTGELFF. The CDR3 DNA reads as TGTGCCACCAGCGGATTCGGACAGGGGCGGAAGAACACCGGGGAGCTGTTTTTT.

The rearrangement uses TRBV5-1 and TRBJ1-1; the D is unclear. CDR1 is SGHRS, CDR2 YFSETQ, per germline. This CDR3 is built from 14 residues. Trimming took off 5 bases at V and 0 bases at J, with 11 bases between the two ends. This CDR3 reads CASRGNVLNTEAFF. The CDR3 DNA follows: TGCGCCAGCAGAGGAAACGTGCTGAACACTGAAGCTTTCTTT.

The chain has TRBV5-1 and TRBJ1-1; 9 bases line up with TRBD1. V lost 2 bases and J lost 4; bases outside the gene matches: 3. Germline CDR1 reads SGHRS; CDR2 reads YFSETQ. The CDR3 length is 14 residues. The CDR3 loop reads CASSFDRGTTEAFF. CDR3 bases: TGCGCCAGCAGCTTCGACAGGGGGACCACTGAAGCTTTCTTT.

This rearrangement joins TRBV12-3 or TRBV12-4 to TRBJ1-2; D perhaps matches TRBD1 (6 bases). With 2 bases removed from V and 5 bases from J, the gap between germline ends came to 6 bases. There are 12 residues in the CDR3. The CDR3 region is CASSLQGYGYTF. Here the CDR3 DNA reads TGTGCCAGCAGTTTACAGGGGTATGGCTACACCTTC.

In nucleotides, the CDR3 is TGTGCCAGCAGCTTTACGAATTCAGATACGCAGTATTTT. This sequence encodes CASSFTNSDTQYF. This chain links TRBV4-2 with TRBJ2-3; D uncertain. The CDR3 sequence is 13 residues long. The V end was cut by 5 bases, the J end by 4 bases, with 10 bases between. Germline loops: CDR1 LGHNA, CDR2 YNFKEQ.

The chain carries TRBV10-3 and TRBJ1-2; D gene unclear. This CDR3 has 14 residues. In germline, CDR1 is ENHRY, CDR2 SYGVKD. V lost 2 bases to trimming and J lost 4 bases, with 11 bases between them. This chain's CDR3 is CAISEGVTGYGYTF. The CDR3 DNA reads TGTGCCATCAGTGAGGGGGTTACCGGCTATGGCTACACCTTC.

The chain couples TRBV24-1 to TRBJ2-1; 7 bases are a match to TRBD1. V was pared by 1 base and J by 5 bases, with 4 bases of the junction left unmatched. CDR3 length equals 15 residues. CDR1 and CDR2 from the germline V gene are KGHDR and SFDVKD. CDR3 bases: TGTGCCACCAGTGATTTTCGACAGGGTGACAATGAGCAGTTCTTC. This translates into CATSDFRQGDNEQFF.

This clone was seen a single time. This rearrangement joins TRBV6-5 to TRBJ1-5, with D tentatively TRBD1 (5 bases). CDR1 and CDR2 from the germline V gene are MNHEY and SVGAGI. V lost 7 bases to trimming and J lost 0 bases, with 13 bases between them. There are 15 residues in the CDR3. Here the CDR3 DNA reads TGTGCCAGCACCGGAACAGGAAATAGCAATCAGCCCCAGCATTTT. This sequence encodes CASTGTGNSNQPQHF.

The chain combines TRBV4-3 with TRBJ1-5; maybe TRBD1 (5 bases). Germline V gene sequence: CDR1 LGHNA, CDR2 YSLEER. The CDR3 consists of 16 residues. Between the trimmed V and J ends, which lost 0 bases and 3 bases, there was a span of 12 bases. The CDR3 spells CASSQDRGSYNQPQHF. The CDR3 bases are TGCGCCAGCAGCCAAGATCGGGGCAGCTACAATCAGCCCCAGCATTTT.

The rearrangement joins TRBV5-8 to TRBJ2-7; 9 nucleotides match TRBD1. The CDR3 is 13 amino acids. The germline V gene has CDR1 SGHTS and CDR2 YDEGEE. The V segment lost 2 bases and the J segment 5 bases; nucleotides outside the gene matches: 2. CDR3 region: CASSLRQGDEQYF. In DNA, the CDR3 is TGTGCCAGCAGCTTACGACAGGGGGACGAGCAGTACTTC.

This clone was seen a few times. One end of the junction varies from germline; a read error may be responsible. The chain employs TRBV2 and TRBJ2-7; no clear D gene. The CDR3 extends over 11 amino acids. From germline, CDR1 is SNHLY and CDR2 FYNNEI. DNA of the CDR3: TGTGCCAGCCTTGACTCTCTAAGTCCCCGCTTC. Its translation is CASLDSLSPRF.

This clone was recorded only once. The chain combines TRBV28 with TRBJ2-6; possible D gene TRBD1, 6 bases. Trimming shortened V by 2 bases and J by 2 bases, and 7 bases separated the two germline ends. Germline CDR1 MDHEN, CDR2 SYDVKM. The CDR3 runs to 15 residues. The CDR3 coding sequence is TGTGCCAGCAGTTTAGGGGGCACTGGGGCCAACGTCCTGACTTTC. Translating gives CASSLGGTGANVLTF.

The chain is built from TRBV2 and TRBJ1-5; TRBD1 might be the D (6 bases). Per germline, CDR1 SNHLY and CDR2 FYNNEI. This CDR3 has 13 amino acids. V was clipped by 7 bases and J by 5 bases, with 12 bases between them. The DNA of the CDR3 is TGTGCCAGCAAGGGCAGGGGAGATCAGCCCCAGCATTTT. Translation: CASKGRGDQPQHF.

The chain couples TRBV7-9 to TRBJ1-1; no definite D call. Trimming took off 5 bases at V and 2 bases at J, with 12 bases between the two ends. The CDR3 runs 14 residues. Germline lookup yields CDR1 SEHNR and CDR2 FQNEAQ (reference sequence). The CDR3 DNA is TGTGCCAGCAGCCGCTCCGACCGCAACACTGAAGCTTTCTTT. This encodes CASSRSDRNTEAFF.

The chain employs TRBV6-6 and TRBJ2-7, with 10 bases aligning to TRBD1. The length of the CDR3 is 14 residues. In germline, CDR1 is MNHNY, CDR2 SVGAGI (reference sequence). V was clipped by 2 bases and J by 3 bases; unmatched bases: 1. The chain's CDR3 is CASSYDRGRYEQYF. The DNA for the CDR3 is TGTGCCAGCAGTTACGACAGGGGGCGCTACGAGCAGTACTTC.

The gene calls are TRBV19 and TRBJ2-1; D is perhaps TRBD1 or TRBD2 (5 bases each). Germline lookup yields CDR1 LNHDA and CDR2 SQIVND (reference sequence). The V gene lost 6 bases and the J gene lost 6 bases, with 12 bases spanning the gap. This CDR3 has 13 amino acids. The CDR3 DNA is TGTGCCAGTAGACCCGGGACGCGCAATGAGCAGTTCTTC. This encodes CASRPGTRNEQFF.

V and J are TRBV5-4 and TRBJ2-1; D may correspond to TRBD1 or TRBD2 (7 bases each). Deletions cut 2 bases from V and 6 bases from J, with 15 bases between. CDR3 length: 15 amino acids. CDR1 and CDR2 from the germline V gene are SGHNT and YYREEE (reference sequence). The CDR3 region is CASSFDQGGANEQFF. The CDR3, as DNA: TGTGCCAGCAGCTTCGACCAGGGGGGGGCCAATGAGCAGTTCTTC.

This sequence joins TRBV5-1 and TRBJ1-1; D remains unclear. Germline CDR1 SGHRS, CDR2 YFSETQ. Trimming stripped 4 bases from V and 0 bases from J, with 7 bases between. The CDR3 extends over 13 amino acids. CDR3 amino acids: CASSDKLNTEAFF. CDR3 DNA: TGCGCCAGCAGCGACAAGTTGAACACTGAAGCTTTCTTT.